This T cell receptor (beta chain) originates from a study of vaccination and CD4 T cells after COVID-19. CDR3 length: 14 residues. Germline V CDR1 and CDR2: SGHNT, YYREEE (reference sequence). Trimming took 4 bases from V and 6 from J; bases not matched to a gene: 9. Treatment in this sample: roughly 11-day PBMC culture with coronavirus spike peptide pools or control peptides (ViraFEST assay). Under the ViraFEST approach, antigen-specific T cells were expanded with peptide pools and TCRs subsequently sequenced. After around ten days of culture, CD4+ T cells were negatively selected. Points from the study as a whole: The median number of SARS-CoV-2-reactive clonotypes increased from roughly 22 to 38, a change that did not reach significance.

The Oncomine TCR Beta short-read assay was what sequenced the DNA obtained from cultured CD4+ T cells. Each CDR3 protein is one row after TCRdb ran MiXCR on the PCR reads. There are about 14,000 distinct CDR3 sequences in the sample; under 60% occur only once, and less than 11% lies in the top ten. With respect to this clonotype: The antigen remains undetermined.

The specimen comprised CD4+ T cells from blood, cultured in vitro, sampled before SARS-CoV-2 vaccination. The TCR sequence derives from a human donor who had recovered from COVID-19. The chain recombines TRBV5-4 with TRBJ1-1; 7 bases line up with TRBD1. CDR3 loop: CASSRDRAGAEAFF. DNA for the CDR3: TGTGCCAGCAGCCGAGACAGGGCTGGCGCTGAAGCTTTCTTT.